The clone carrying this T cell receptor beta chain is a singleton in its sample. In the original processing: Using reference gene primer amplification, nucleated cell counts were estimated. Assay used: immunoSEQ multiplex PCR; TCRdb lists only in-frame clones, some missing. The V and J calls and clone size were taken over from that table, and D and trimming were inferred from the DNA. The sample shows around 370,000 clones, 90% of them seen only once. These data originate in a study of blood T cell repertoires in COVID-19. Background on the study: COVID-19 samples from acute and convalescent phases originated in the United States, Italy and Spain. PBMCs, B-cell-depleted T cells, or T cells provided the cDNA or gDNA that made up the material.

V gave up 5 bases and J gave up 10 bases, with 15 bases separating them. This CDR3 has 13 residues. Germline lookup yields CDR1 SGHAT and CDR2 FQDESV (reference sequence). This clonotype originated in a man between 18 and 29 years old with active or convalescent COVID-19. The specimen sequenced was peripheral blood. The gene calls are TRBV11-1 and TRBJ2-1; D unclear. This CDR3 reads CASSHRREAEQFF. CDR3 coding DNA: TGTGCCAGCAGCCACCGACGTGAGGCCGAGCAGTTCTTC.